This T cell receptor (beta chain) was recorded in a study of blood T cell repertoires in COVID-19 (dated by TCRdb to about 2020). For the wider study: The collaborator samples originated in the United States, Italy and Spain and spanned the acute and convalescent phases of COVID-19. The material from the prospective study consisted of cDNA or gDNA derived from T cells, B-cell-depleted T cells, or PBMCs. Deeply sampled blood TCRbeta repertoires from subjects exposed to, actively infected with, or recovered from COVID-19 were included in the dataset. The repertoires were released in a freely available public database meant as a resource for research on the immune response to SARS-CoV-2. Samples were obtained from the ongoing ImmuneRACE study (first 160 participants) and from 1,200 or so subjects provided by 6 global collaborators. A de-identified subject ID, COVID-19 status, age in years and sex were almost always included in the sample metadata. Where available, HLA class I and class II types were taken from metadata supplied by the sample provider and were not determined by assay-based typing. Overall results and qualifications from the work: Clinical and demographic metadata were provided uncurated, with the amount varying by source and participant.

Participants in the prospective study were enrolled through a virtual design, were aged about 18 to 100 years, and lived in approximately 24 United States geographic areas. In the prospective study, participants were assigned to cohorts based on the clinical history participants reported in a screening survey and a study questionnaire. For ImmuneRACE Cohort 3, a participant was defined as recovered based on two consecutive negative NP/OP PCR tests, clearance by a healthcare professional, or resolution of symptoms. Mobile phlebotomists in the prospective study collected whole blood, serum and a nasopharyngeal or oropharyngeal swab from every participant. Over an approximately 2-month period, participants in the prospective study had the option of providing additional blood draws and questionnaires. Before DNA extraction, blood samples from the prospective study were shipped at room temperature or frozen.

The CDR3 spans 14 residues, from the cysteine through the phenylalanine. The entry retains the CDR3 DNA only, 42 bases that are in frame from base 1. Trimming costs V 6 bases and J 5 bases, and their ends lie 16 bases apart. CDR1 and CDR2, looked up from the germline V gene, are SNHLY and FYNNEI. TCRbeta CDR3 regions were amplified from genomic DNA by means of the immunoSEQ Assay, a bias-controlled multiplex PCR. Per the authors' processing: The number of nucleated cells in each sample was estimated by amplification of reference gene primers within the assay. To quantify the absolute abundance of each unique TCRbeta CDR3 rearrangement, sequence reads were collapsed and filtered. Productive Simpson clonality was computed per sample as the square root of Simpson's diversity index over productive rearrangements. TCRdb provides this immuneACCESS table in a form limited to in-frame rearrangements. Some clones are lacking; in checked studies, under half of them reflect an unresolved V gene, and why the rest are absent is not known. The D gene and trimming were derived from the DNA, and the V and J assignments and clone size from that table. The sample has 250,000 to 350,000 clones on record, around 87% of them singletons. Less than 2.5% of the sample rests with the top ten.

On this clone: This receptor's antigen is unknown. Base quality data are lacking; no much larger clone is found one base away.

Sequencing was done on a sample of PBMCs or T cells enriched from blood (not recorded which). This receptor chain uses TRBV2 and TRBJ1-1, and possibly TRBD1, on 5 matching bases. The source of this sequence is a woman in her late teens or twenties who had recovered from COVID-19. The sequenced DNA is TGTGCCAGCAGGTTCCAGGGAATTAATACTGAAGCTTTCTTT. This yields the protein CASRFQGINTEAFF.